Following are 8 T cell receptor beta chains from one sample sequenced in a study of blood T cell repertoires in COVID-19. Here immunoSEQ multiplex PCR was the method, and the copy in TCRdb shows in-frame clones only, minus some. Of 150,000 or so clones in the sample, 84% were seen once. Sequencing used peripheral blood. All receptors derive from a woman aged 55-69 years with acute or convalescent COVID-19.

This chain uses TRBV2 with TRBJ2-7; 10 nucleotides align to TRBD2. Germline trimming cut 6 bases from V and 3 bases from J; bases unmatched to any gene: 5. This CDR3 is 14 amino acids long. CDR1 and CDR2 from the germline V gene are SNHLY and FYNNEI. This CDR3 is CASRTSGDHYEQYF. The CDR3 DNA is TGTGCCAGCAGAACTAGCGGGGACCACTACGAGCAGTACTTC.

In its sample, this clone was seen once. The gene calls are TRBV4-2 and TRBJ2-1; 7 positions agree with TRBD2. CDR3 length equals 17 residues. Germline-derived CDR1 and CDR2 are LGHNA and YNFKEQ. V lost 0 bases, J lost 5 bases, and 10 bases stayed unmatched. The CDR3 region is CASSQDLRLAEHNEQFF. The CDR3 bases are TGTGCCAGCAGCCAAGATCTTCGGCTAGCGGAACACAATGAGCAGTTCTTC.

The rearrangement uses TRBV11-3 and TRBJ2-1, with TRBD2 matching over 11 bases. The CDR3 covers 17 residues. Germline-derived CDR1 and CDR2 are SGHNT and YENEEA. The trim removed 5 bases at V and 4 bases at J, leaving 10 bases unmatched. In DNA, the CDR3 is TGTGCCAGCAGCCGGAAAGCGGGACTAGCGGTGTACAATGAGCAGTTCTTC. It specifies CASSRKAGLAVYNEQFF.

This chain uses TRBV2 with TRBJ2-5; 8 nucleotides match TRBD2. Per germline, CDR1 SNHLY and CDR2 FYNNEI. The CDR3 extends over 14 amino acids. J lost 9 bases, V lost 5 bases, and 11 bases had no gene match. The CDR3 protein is CASSTLAAKDAQYF. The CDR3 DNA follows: TGTGCCAGCAGTACACTAGCGGCCAAAGACGCCCAGTACTTC.

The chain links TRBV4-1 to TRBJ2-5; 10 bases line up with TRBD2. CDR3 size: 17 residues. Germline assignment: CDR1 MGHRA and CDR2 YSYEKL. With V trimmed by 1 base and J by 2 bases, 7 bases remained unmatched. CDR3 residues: CASSQGSGRAYQETQYF. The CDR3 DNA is TGCGCCAGCAGCCAAGGGAGCGGGAGGGCATATCAAGAGACCCAGTACTTC.

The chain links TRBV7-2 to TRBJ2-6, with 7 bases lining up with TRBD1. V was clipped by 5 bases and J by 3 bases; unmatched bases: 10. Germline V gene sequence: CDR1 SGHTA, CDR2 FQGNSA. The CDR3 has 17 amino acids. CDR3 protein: CASSPRQGVGGANVLTF. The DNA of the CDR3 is TGTGCCAGCAGCCCCAGACAGGGTGTTGGTGGGGCCAACGTCCTGACTTTC.

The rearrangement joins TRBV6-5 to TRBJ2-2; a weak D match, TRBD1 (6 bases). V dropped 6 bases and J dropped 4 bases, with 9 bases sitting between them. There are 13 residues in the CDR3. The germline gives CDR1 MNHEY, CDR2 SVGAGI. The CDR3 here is CASSDRSTGELFF. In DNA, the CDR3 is TGTGCCAGCAGCGACAGGTCCACCGGGGAGCTGTTTTTT.

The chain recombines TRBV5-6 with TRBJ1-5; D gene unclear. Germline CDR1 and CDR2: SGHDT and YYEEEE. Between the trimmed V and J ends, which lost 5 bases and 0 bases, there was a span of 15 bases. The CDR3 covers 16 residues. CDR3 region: CASSSGRFLSNQPQHF. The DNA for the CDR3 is TGTGCCAGCAGTTCCGGTCGATTTCTTAGCAATCAGCCCCAGCATTTT. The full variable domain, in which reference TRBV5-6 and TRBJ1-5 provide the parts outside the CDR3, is DAGVTQSPTHLIKTRGQQVTLRCSPKSGHDTVSWYQQALGQGPQFIFQYYEEEERQRGNFPDRFSGHQFPNYSSELNVNALLLGDSALYLCASSSGRFLSNQPQHFGDGTRLSIL.